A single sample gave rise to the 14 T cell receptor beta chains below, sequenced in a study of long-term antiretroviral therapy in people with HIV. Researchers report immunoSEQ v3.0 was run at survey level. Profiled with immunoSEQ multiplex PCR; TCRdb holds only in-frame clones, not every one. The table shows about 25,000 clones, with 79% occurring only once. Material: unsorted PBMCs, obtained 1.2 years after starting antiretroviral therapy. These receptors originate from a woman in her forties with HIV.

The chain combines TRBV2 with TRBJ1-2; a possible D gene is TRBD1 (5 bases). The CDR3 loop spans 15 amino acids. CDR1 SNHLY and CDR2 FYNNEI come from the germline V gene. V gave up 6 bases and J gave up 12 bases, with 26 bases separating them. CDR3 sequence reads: CASSSDSYGGTRDTF. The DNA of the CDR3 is TGTGCCAGCAGCTCCGACTCTTACGGGGGTACTAGGGACACCTTC. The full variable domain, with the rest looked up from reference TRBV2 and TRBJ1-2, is EPEVTQTPSHQVTQMGQEVILRCVPISNHLYFYWYRQILGQKVEFLVSFYNNEISEKSEIFDDQFSVERPDGSNFTLKIRSTKLEDSAMYFCASSSDSYGGTRDTFGSGTRLTVV.

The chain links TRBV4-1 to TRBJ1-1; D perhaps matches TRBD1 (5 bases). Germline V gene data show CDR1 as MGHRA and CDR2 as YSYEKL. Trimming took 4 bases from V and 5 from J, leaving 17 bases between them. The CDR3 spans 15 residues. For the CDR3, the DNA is TGCGCCAGCAGCCGAGGACACCCGGGTGTAACTGAAGCTTTCTTT. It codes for CASSRGHPGVTEAFF.

CDR3 in DNA: TGTGCCAGCAGCTCGGACAGGGGATCCTACGAGCAGTACTTC. It is translated as CASSSDRGSYEQYF. The chain uses TRBV7-2 and TRBJ2-7, with 9 bases aligning to TRBD1. With V trimmed by 4 bases and J by 1 base, 2 bases remained unmatched. Germline V CDR1 and CDR2: SGHTA, FQGNSA. The CDR3 is made up of 14 amino acids. Supplemented by reference TRBV7-2 and TRBJ2-7, the full variable domain reads GAGVSQSPSNKVTEKGKDVELRCDPISGHTALYWYRQSLGQGLEFLIYFQGNSAPDKSGLPSDRFSAERTGGSVSTLTIQRTQQEDSAVYLCASSSDRGSYEQYFGPGTRLTVT.

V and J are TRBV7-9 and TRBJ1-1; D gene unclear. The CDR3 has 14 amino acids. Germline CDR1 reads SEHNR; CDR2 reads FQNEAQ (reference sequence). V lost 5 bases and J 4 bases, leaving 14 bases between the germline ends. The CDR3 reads CASSTPRGGTEAFF. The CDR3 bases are TGTGCCAGCAGCACACCCCGGGGAGGCACTGAAGCTTTCTTT.

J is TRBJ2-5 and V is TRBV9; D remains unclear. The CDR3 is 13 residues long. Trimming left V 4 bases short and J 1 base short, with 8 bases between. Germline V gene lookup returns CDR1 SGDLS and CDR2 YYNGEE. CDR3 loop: CASSFGPQETQYF. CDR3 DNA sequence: TGTGCCAGCAGCTTCGGACCCCAAGAGACCCAGTACTTC.

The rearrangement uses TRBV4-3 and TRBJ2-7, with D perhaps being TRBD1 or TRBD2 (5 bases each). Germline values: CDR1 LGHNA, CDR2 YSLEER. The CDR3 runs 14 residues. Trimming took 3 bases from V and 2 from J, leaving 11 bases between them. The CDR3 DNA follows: TGCGCCAGCAGCCATGCCAGGGACGCCTACGAGCAGTACTTC. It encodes CASSHARDAYEQYF.

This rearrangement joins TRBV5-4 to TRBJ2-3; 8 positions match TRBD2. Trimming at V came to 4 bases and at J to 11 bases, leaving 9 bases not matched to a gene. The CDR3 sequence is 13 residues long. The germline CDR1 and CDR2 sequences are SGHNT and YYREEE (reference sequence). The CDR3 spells CASSPNPGREQYF. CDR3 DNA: TGTGCCAGCAGCCCAAACCCCGGGAGGGAGCAGTATTTT.

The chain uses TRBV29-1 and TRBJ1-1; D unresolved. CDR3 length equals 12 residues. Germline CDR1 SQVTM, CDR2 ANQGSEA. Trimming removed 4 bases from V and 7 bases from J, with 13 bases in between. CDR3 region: CSVGEGGIEAFF. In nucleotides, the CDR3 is TGCAGCGTTGGGGAGGGAGGCATTGAAGCTTTCTTT. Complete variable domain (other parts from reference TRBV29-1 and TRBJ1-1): SAVISQKPSRDICQRGTSLTIQCQVDSQVTMMFWYRQQPGQSLTLIATANQGSEATYESGFVIDKFPISRPNLTFSTLTVSNMSPEDSSIYLCSVGEGGIEAFFGQGTRLTVV.

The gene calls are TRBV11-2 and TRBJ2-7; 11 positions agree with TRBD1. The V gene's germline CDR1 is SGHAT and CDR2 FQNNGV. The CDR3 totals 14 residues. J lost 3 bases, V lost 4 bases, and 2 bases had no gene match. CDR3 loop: CASSWGTGGYEQYF. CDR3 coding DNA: TGTGCCAGCAGCTGGGGGACAGGGGGCTACGAGCAGTACTTC.

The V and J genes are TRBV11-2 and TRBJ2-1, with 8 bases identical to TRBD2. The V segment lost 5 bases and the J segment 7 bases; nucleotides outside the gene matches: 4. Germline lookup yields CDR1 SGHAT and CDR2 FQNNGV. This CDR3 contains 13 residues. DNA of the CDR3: TGTGCCAGCAGCCAGACGGGGGGGAATGAGCAGTTCTTC. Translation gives CASSQTGGNEQFF. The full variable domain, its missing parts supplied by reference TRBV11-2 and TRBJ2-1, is EAGVAQSPRYKIIEKRQSVAFWCNPISGHATLYWYQQILGQGPKLLIQFQNNGVVDDSQLPKDRFSAERLKGVDSTLKIQPAKLEDSAVYLCASSQTGGNEQFFGPGTRLTVL.

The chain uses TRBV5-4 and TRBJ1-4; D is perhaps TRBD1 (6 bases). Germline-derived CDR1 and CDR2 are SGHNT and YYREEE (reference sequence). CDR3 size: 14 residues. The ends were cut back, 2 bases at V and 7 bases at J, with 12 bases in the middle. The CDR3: CASSLEGVGEKLFF. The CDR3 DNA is TGTGCCAGCAGCTTAGAGGGGGTTGGTGAAAAACTGTTTTTT.

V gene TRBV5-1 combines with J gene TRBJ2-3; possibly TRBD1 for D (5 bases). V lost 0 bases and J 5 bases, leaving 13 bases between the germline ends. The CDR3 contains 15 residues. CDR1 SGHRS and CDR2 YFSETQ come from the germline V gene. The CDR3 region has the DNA TGCGCCAGCAGCTTGGAAATCCAGGGCGGAGATACGCAGTATTTT. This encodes CASSLEIQGGDTQYF. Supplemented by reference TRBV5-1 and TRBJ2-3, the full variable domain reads KAGVTQTPRYLIKTRGQQVTLSCSPISGHRSVSWYQQTPGQGLQFLFEYFSETQRNKGNFPGRFSGRQFSNSRSEMNVSTLELGDSALYLCASSLEIQGGDTQYFGPGTRLTVL.

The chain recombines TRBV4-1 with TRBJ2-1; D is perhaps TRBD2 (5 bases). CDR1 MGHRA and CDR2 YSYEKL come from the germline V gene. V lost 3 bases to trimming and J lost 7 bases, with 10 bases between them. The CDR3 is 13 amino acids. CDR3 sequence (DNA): TGCGCCAGCAGCCACCTACCGGGGAATGAGCAGTTCTTC. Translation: CASSHLPGNEQFF.

The CDR3 nucleotides are TGTGCCAGCAGTCTGACAGTCTACTACGAGCAGTACTTC. It codes for CASSLTVYYEQYF. The chain is built from TRBV27 and TRBJ2-7; tentative D call: TRBD1 (5 bases). V lost 5 bases and J lost 3, with 11 bases in between. The CDR3 is made up of 13 amino acids. Per germline, CDR1 MNHEY and CDR2 SMNVEV (reference sequence).